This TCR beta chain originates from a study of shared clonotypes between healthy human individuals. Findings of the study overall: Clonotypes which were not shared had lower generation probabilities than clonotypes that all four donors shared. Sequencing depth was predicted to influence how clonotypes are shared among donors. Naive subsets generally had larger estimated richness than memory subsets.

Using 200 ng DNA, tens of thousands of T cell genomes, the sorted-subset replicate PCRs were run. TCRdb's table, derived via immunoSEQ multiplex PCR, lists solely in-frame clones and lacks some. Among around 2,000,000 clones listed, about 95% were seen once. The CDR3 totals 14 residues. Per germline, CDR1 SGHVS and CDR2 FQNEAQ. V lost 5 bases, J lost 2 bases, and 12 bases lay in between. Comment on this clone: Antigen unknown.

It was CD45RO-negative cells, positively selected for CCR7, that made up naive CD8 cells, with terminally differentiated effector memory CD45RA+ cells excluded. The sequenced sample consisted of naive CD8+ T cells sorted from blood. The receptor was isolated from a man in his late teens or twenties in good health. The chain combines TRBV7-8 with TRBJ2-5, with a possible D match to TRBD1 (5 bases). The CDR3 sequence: CASSRKGPQETQYF. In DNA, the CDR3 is TGTGCCAGCAGCCGTAAGGGGCCGCAAGAGACCCAGTACTTC.